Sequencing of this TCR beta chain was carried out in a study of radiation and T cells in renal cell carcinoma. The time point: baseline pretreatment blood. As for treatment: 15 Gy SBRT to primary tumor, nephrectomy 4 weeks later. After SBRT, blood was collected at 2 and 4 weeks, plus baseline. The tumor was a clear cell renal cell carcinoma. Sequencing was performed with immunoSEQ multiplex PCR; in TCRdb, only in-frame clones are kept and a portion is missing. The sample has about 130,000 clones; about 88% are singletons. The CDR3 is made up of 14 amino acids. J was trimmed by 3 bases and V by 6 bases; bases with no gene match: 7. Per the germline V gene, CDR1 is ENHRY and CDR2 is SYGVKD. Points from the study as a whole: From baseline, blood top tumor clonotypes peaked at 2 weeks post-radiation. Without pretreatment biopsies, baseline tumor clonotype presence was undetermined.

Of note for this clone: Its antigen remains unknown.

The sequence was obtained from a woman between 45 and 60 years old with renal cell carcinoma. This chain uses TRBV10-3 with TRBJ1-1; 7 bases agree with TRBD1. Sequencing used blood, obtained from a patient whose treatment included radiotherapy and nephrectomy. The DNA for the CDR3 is TGTGCCATCAGCCCGAGACAGGGAGACACTGAAGCTTTCTTT. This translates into CAISPRQGDTEAFF.